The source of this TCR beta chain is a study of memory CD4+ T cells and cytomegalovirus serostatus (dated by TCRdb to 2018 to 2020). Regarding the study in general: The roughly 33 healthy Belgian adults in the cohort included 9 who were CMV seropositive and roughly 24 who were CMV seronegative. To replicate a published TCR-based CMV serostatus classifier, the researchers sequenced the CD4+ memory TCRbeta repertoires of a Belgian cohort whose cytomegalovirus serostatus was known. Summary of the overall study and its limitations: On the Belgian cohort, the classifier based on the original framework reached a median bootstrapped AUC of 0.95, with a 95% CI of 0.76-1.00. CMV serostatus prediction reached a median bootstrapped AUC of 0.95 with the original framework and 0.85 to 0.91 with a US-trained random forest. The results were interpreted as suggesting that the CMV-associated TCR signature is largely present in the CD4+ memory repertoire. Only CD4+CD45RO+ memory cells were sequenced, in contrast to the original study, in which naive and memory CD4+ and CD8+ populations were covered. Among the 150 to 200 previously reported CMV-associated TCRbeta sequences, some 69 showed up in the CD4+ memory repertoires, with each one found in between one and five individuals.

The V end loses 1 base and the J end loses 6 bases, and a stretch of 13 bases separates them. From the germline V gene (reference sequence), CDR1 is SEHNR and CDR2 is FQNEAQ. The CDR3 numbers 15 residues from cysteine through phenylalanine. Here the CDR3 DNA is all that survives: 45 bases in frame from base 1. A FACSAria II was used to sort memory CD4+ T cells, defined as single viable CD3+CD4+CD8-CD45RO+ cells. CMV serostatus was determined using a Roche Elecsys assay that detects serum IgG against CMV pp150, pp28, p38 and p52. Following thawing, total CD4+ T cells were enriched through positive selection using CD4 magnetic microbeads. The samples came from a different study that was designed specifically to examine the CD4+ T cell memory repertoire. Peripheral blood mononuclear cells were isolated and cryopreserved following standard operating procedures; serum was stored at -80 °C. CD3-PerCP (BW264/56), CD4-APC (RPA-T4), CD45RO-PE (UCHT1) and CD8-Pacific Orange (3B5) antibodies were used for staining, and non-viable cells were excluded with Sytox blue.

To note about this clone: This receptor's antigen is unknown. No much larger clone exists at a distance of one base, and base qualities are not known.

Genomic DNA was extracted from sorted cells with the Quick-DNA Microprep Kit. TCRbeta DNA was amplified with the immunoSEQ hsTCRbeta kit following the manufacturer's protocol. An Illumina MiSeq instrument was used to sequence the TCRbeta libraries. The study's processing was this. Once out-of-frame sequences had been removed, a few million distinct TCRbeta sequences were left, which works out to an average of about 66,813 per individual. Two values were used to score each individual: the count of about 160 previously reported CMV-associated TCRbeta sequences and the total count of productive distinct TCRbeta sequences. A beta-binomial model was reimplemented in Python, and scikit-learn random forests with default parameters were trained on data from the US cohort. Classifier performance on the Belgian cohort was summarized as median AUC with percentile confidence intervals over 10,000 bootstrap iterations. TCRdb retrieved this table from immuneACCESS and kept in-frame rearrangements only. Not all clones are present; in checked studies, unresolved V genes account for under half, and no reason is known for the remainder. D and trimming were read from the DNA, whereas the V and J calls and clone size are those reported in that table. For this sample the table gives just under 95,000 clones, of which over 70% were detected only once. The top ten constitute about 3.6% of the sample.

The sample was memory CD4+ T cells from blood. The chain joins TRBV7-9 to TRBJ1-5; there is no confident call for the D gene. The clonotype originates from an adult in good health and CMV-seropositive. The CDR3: CASSLGYGVGQPQHF. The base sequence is TGTGCCAGCAGCTTAGGGTACGGGGTCGGTCAGCCCCAGCATTTT.